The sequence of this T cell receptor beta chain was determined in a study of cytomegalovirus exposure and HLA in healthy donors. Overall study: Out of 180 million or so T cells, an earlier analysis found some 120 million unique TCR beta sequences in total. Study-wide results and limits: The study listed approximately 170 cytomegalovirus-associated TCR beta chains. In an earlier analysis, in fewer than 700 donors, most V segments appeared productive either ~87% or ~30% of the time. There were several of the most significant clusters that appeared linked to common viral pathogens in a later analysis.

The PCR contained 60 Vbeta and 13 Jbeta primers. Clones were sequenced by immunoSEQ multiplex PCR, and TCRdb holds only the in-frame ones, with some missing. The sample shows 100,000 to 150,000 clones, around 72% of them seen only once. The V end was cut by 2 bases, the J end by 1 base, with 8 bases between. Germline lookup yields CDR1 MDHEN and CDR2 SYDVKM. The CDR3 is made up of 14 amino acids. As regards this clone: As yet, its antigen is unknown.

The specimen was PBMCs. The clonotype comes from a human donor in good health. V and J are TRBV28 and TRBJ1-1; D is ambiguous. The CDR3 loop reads CASSLNGGNTEAFF. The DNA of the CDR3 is TGTGCCAGCAGTTTAAACGGAGGGAACACTGAAGCTTTCTTT.